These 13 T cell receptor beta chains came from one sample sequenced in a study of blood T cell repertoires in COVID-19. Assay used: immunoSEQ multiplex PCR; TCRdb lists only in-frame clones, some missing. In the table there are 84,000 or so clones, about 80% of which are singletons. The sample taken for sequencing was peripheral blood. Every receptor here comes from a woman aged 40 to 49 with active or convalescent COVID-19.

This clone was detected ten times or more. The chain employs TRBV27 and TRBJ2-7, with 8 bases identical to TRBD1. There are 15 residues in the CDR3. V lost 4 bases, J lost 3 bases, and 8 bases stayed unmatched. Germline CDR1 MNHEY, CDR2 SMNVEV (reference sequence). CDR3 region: CASSSLAGGDYEQYF. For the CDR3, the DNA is TGTGCCAGCAGTTCCCTGGCAGGGGGCGACTACGAGCAGTACTTC.

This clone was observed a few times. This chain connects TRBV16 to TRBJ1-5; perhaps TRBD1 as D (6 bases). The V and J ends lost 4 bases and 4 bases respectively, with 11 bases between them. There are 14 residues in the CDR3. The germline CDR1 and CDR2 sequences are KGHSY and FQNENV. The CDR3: CASSLNRVNQPQHF. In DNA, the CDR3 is TGTGCCAGCAGCCTAAACAGGGTAAATCAGCCCCAGCATTTT.

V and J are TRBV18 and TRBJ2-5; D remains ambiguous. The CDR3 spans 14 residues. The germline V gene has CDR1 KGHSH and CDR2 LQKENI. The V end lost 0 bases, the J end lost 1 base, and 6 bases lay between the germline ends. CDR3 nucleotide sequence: TGTGCCAGCTCACCACCGTCGCGCCAAGAGACCCAGTACTTC. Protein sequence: CASSPPSRQETQYF.

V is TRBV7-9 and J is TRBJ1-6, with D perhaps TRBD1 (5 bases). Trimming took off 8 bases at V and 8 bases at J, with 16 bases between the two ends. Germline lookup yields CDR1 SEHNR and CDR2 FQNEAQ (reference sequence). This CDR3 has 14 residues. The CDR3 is CASGFGGVDSPLHF. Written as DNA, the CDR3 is TGTGCCAGCGGTTTTGGAGGGGTTGATTCACCCCTCCACTTT. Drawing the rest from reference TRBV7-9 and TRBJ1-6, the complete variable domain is DTGVSQNPRHKITKRGQNVTFRCDPISEHNRLYWYRQTLGQGPEFLTYFQNEAQLEKSRLLSDRFSAERPKGSFSTLEIQRTEQGDSAMYLCASGFGGVDSPLHFGNGTRLTVT.

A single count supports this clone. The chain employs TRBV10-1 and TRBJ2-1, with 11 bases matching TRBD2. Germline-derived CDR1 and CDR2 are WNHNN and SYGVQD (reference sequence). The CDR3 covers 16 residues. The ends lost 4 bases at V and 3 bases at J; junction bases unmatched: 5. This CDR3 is CASSGYLAGGYNEQFF. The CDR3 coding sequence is TGCGCCAGCAGTGGATATCTAGCGGGGGGCTACAATGAGCAGTTCTTC.

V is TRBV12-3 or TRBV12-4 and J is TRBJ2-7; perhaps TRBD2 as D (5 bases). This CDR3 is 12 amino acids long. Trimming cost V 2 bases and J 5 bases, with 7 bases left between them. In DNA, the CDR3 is TGTGCCAGCAGTTTACCTAGCAACGAGCAGTACTTC. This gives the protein CASSLPSNEQYF.

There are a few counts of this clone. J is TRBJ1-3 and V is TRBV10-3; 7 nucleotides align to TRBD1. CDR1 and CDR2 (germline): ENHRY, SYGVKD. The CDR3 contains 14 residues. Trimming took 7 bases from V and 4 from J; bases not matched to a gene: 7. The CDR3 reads CAINKDRDGNTIYF. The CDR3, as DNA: TGTGCCATCAATAAAGACAGGGACGGAAACACCATATATTTT.

CDR3 sequence reads: CASSLVTGGLSSYNEQFF. CDR3 DNA: TGTGCCAGCAGCTTAGTAACAGGGGGCCTTAGCTCCTACAATGAGCAGTTCTTC. This sequence joins TRBV11-2 and TRBJ2-1; 9 nucleotides agree with TRBD1. Germline CDR1 reads SGHAT; CDR2 reads FQNNGV. The CDR3 totals 18 residues. After removal of 1 base from V and 0 bases from J, the junction contained 7 bases not matched to a gene. The variable domain in full, completed from reference TRBV11-2 and TRBJ2-1, reads EAGVAQSPRYKIIEKRQSVAFWCNPISGHATLYWYQQILGQGPKLLIQFQNNGVVDDSQLPKDRFSAERLKGVDSTLKIQPAKLEDSAVYLCASSLVTGGLSSYNEQFFGPGTRLTVL.

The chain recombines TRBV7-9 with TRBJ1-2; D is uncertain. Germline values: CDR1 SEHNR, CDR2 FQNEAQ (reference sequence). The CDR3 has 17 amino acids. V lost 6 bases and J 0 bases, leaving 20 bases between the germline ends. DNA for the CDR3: TGTGCCAGCAGTAATAGAGATTTTTCGCCCTCTAACTATGGCTACACCTTC. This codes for CASSNRDFSPSNYGYTF.

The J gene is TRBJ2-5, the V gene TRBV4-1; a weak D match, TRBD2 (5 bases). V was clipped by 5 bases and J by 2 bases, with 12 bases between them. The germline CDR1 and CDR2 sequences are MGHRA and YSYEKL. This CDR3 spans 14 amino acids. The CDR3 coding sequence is TGCGCCAGCAGCTCAGGACTCGGGCAAGAGACCCAGTACTTC. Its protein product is CASSSGLGQETQYF.

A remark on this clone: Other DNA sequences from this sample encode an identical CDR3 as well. DNA for the CDR3: TGTGCCAGCTCACCGGGACTAGCGGGAGGCTACGAGCAGTACTTC. The encoded protein is CASSPGLAGGYEQYF. The chain links TRBV18 to TRBJ2-7; 15 nucleotides agree with TRBD2. Trimming took 3 bases from V and 3 from J; bases not matched to a gene: 0. The CDR3 sequence is 15 residues long. Per the germline V gene, CDR1 is KGHSH and CDR2 is LQKENI.

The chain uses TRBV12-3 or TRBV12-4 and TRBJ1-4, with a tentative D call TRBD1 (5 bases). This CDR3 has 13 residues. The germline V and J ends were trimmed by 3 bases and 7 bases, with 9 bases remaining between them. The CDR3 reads CASSFREGEKLFF. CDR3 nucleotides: TGTGCCAGCAGTTTCAGGGAAGGTGAAAAACTGTTTTTT.

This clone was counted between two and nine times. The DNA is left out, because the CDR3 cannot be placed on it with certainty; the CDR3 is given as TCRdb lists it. CDR3 sequence reads: CASSSSTRPGSCFF. The chain links TRBV6-5 to TRBJ2-2; the table's TRBD2 call for D was not verified on the DNA. Germline V gene lookup returns CDR1 MNHEY and CDR2 SVGAGI. Ends included, the CDR3 has 14 residues.